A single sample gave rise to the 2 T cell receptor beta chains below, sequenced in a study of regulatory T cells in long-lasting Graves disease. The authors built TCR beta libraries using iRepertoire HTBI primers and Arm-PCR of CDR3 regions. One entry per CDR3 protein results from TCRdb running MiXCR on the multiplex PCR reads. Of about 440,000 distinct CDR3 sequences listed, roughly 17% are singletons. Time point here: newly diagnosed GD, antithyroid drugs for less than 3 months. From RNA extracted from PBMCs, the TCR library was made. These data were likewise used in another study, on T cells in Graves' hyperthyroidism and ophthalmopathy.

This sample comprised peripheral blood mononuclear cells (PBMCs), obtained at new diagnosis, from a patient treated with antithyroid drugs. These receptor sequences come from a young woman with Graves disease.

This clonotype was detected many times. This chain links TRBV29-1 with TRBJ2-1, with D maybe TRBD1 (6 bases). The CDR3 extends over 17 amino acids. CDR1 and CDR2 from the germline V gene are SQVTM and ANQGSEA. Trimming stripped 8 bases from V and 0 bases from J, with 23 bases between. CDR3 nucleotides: TGCAGCCATAACCCTCCTAATGGGGGCGGCTCCTACAATGAGCAGTTCTTC. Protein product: CSHNPPNGGGSYNEQFF.

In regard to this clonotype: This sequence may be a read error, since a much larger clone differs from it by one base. The DNA of the CDR3 is TGTGCCAGTCGGGCAGGGGCTGGGGCCAACGCCCTGACTTTC. Protein sequence: CASRAGAGANALTF. The rearrangement uses TRBV2 and TRBJ2-6; tentative D call: TRBD1 (6 bases). CDR3 size: 14 residues. Germline V gene lookup returns CDR1 SNHLY and CDR2 FYNNEI.